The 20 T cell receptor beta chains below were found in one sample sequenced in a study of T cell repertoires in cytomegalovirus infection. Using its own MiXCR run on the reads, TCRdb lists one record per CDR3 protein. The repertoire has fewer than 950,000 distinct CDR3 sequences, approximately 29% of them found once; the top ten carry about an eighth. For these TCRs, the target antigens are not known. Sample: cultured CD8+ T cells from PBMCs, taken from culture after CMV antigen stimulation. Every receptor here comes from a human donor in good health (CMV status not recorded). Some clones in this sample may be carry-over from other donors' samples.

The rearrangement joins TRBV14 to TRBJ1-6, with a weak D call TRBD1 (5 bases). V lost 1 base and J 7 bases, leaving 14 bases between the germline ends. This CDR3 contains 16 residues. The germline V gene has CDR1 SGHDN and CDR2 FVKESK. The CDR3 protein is CASSQVPGTTNSPLHF. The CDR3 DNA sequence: TGTGCCAGCAGCCAAGTACCCGGGACCACAAATTCACCCCTCCACTTT.

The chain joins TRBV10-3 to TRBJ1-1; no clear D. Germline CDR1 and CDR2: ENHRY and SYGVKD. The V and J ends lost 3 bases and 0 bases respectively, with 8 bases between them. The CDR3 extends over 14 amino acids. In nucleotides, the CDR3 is TGTGCCATCAGTGAAGCCGAATTGAACACTGAAGCTTTCTTT. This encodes CAISEAELNTEAFF.

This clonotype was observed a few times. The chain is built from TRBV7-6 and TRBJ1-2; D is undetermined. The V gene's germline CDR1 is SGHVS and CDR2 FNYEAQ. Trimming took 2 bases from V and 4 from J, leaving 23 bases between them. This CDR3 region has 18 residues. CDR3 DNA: TGTGCCAGCAGCTTAAATCGGGCCGGGAATGCCCTATCCTATGGCTACACCTTC. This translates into CASSLNRAGNALSYGYTF.

CDR3 sequence reads: CASSQEPTDSAGNQPQHF. CDR3 nucleotides: TGTGCCAGCAGCCAAGAACCTACAGACTCGGCGGGGAATCAGCCCCAGCATTTT. V is TRBV3-1 and J is TRBJ1-5, with D hard to call. Germline CDR1 is LGHDT and CDR2 is YNNKEL (reference sequence). The germline V and J ends were trimmed by 0 bases and 4 bases, with 19 bases remaining between them. The CDR3 is made up of 18 amino acids.

For the CDR3, the DNA is TGTGCCAGCAGCCATCTGGGCTGGTCCTACGAGCAGTACGTC. It encodes CASSHLGWSYEQYV. The chain uses TRBV14 and TRBJ2-7; D gene uncertain. CDR1 and CDR2 (germline): SGHDN, FVKESK. The CDR3 contains 14 residues. The V end lost 3 bases, the J end lost 1 base, and 10 bases lay between the germline ends.

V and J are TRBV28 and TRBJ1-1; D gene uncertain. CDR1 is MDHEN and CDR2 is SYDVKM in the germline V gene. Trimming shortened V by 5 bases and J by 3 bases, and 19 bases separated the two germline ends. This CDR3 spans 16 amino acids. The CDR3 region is CASSPFRRQEDTEAFF. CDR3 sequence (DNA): TGTGCCAGCAGTCCCTTTAGGCGGCAGGAAGACACTGAAGCTTTCTTT.

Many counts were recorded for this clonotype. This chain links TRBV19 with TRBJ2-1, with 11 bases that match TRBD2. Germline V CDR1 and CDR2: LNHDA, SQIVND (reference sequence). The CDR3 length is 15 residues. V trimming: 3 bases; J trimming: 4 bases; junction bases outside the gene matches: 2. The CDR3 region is CASSIGTSGYNEQFF. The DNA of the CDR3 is TGTGCCAGTAGTATCGGGACTAGCGGTTACAATGAGCAGTTCTTC.

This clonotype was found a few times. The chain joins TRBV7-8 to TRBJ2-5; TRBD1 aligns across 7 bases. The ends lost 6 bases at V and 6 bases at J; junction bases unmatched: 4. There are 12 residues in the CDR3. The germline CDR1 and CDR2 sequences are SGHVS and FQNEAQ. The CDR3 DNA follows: TGTGCCAGCAGAGGACAGGAGAAGACCCAGTACTTC. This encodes CASRGQEKTQYF.

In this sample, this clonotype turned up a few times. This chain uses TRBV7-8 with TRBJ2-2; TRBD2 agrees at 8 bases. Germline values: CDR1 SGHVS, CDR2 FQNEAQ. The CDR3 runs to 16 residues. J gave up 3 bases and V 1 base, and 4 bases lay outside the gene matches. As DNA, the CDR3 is TGTGCCAGCAGCTTAGTTGCGGGGGGAGACACCGGGGAGCTGTTTTTT. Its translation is CASSLVAGGDTGELFF.

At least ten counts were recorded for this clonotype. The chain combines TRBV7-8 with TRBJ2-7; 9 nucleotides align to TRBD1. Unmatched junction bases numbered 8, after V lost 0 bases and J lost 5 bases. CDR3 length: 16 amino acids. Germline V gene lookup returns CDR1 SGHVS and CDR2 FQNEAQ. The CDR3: CASSLAHWTGEDEQYF. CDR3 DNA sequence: TGTGCCAGCAGCTTAGCTCATTGGACAGGGGAGGACGAGCAGTACTTC. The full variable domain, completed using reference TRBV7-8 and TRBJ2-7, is GAGVSQSPRYKVAKRGQDVALRCDPISGHVSLFWYQQALGQGPEFLTYFQNEAQLDKSGLPSDRFFAERPEGSVSTLKIQRTQQEDSAVYLCASSLAHWTGEDEQYFGPGTRLTVT.

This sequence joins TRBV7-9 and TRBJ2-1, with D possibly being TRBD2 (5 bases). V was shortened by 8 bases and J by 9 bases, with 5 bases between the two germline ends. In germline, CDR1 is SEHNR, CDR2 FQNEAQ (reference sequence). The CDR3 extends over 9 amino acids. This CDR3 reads CASEGEQFF. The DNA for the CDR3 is TGTGCCAGCGAGGGTGAGCAGTTCTTC.

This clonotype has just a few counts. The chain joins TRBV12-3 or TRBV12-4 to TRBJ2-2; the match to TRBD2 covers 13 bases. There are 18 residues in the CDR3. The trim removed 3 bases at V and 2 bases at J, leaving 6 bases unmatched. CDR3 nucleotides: TGTGCCAGCAGTTTCCGGACTAGCGGGGGCCAAAACACCGGGGAGCTGTTTTTT. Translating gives CASSFRTSGGQNTGELFF.

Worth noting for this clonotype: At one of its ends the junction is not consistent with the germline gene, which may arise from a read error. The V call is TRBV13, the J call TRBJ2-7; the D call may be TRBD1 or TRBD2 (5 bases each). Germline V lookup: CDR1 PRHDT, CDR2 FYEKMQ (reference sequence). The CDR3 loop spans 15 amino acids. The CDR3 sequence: CASGLVGDRGYEQYF. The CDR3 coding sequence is TGTGCCAGCGGCTTAGTGGGGGATAGGGGCTACGAGCAGTACTTC.

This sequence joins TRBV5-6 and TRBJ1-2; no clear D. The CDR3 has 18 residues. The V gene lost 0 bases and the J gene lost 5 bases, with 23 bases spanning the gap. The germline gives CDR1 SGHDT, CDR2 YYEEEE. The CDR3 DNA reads TGTGCCAGCAGCTTGGCCTCAAGTGGACGGGAGAGGCTATATGGCTACACCTTC. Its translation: CASSLASSGRERLYGYTF.

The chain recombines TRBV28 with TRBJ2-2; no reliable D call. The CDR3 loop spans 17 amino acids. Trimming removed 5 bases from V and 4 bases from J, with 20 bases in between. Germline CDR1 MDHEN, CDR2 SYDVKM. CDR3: CASSLVPGILGTGELFF. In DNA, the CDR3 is TGTGCCAGCAGTCTAGTACCGGGTATATTGGGCACCGGGGAGCTGTTTTTT.

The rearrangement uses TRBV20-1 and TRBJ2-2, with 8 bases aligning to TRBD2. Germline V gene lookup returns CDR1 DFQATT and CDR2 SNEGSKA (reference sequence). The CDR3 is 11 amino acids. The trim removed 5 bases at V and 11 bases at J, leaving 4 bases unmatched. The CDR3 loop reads CSARGGRELFF. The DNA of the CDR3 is TGCAGTGCTCGGGGGGGCAGAGAGCTGTTTTTT.

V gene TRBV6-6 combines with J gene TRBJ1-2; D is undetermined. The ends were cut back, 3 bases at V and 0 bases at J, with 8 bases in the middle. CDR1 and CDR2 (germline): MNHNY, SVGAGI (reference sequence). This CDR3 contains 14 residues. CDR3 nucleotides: TGTGCCAGCAGTTATAATACCCCTAACTATGGCTACACCTTC. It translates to CASSYNTPNYGYTF.

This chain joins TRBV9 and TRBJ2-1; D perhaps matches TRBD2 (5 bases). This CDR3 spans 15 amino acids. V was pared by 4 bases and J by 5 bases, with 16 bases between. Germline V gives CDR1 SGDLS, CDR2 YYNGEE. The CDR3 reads CASSLLPDWNNEQFF. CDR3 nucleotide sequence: TGTGCCAGCAGCTTGCTTCCGGACTGGAACAATGAGCAGTTCTTC. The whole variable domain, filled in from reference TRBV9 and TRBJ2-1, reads DSGVTQTPKHLITATGQRVTLRCSPRSGDLSVYWYQQSLDQGLQFLIQYYNGEERAKGNILERFSAQQFPDLHSELNLSSLELGDSALYFCASSLLPDWNNEQFFGPGTRLTVL.

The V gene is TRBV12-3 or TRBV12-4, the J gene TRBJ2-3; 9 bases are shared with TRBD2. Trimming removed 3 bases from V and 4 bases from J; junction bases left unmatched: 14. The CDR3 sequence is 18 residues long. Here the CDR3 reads CASSLPPTSGESSDTQYF. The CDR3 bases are TGTGCCAGCAGTTTGCCCCCGACTAGCGGAGAATCGTCAGATACGCAGTATTTT.

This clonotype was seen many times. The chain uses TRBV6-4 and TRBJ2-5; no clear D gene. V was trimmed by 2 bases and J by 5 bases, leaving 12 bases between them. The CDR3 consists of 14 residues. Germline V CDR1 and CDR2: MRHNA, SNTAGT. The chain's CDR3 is CASSDRQRRETQYF. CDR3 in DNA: TGTGCCAGCAGTGACCGGCAGCGTCGGGAGACCCAGTACTTC.